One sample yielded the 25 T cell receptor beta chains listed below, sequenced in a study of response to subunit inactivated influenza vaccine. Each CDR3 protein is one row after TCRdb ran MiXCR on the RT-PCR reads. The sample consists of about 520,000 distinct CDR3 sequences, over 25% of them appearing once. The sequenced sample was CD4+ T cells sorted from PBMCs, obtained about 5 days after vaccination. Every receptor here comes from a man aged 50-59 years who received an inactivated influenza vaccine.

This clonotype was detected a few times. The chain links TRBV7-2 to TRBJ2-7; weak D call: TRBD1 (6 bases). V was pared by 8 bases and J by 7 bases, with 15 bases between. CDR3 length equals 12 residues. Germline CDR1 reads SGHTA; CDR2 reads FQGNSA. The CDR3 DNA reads TGTGCCAGCTCTACAGGGTCCGGGGAGCAGTACTTC. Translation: CASSTGSGEQYF.

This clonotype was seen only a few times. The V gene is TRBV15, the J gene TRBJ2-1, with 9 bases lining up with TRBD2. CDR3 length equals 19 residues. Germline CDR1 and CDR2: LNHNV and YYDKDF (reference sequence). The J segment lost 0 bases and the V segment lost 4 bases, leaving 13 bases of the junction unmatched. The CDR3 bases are TGTGCCACCAGCATGGAACTAGCGGGCGGACTAAGCTCCTACAATGAGCAGTTCTTC. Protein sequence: CATSMELAGGLSSYNEQFF.

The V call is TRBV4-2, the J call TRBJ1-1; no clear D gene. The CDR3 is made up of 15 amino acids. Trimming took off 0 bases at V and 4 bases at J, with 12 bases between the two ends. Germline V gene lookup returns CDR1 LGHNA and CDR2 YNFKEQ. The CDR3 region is CASSQDPAVSTEAFF. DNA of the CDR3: TGTGCCAGCAGCCAAGATCCAGCTGTATCCACTGAAGCTTTCTTT.

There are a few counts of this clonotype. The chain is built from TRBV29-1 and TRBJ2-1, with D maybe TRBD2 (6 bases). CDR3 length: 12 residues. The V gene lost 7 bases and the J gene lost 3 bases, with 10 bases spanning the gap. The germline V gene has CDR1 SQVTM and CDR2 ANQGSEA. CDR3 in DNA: TGCAGCGGAGGGACTGACTACAATGAGCAGTTCTTC. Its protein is CSGGTDYNEQFF.

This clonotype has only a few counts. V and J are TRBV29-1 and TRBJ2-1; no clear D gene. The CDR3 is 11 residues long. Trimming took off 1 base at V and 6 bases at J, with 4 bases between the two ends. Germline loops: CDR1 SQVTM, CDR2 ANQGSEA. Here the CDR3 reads CSVEGLNEQFF. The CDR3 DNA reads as TGCAGCGTTGAAGGGCTCAATGAGCAGTTCTTC.

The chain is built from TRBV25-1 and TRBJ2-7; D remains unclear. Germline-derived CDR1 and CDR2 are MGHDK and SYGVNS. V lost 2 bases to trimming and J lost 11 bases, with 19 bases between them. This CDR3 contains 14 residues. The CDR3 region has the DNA TGTGCCAGCAGTGAAGAAGGGCTTTCCACGCCCGAGTACTTC. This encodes CASSEEGLSTPEYF.

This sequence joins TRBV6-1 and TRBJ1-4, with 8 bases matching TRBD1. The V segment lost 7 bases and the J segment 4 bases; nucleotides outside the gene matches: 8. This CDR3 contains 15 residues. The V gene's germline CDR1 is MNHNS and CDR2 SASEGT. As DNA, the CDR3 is TGTGCCAGCAAGGCGGACAGGGCCGGTAATGAAAAACTGTTTTTT. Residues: CASKADRAGNEKLFF.

The CDR3 spells CASSLAPPSSTNEKLFF. CDR3 coding DNA: TGCGCCAGCAGCTTGGCCCCCCCGTCCTCGACTAATGAAAAACTGTTTTTT. The chain joins TRBV5-1 to TRBJ1-4, with D uncertain. The length of the CDR3 is 17 residues. The V end was cut by 0 bases, the J end by 2 bases, with 14 bases between. The V gene's germline CDR1 is SGHRS and CDR2 YFSETQ.

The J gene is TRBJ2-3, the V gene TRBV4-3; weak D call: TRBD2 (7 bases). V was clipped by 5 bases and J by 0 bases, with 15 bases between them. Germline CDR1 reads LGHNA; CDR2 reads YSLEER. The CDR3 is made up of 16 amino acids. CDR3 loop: CASSSRGGGSTDTQYF. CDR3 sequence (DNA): TGCGCCAGCAGCTCCAGGGGAGGGGGGAGCACAGATACGCAGTATTTT.

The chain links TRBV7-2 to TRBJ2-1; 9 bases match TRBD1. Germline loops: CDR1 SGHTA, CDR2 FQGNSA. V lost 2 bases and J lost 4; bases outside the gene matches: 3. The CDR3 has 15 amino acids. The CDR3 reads CASSLNRGPYNEQFF. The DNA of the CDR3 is TGTGCCAGCAGCTTAAACAGGGGGCCTTACAATGAGCAGTTCTTC. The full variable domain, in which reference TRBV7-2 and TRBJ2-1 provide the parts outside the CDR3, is GAGVSQSPSNKVTEKGKDVELRCDPISGHTALYWYRQSLGQGLEFLIYFQGNSAPDKSGLPSDRFSAERTGGSVSTLTIQRTQQEDSAVYLCASSLNRGPYNEQFFGPGTRLTVL.

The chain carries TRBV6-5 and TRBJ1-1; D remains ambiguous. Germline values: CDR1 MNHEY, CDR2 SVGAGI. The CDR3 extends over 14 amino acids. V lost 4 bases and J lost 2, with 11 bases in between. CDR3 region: CASSSPKGNTEAFF. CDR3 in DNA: TGTGCCAGCAGTTCCCCCAAGGGTAACACTGAAGCTTTCTTT.

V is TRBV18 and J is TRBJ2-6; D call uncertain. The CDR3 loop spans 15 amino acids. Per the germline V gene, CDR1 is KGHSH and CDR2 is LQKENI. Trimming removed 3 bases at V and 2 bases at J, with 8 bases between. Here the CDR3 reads CASSPKVAGANVLTF. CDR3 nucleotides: TGTGCCAGCTCACCCAAGGTGGCTGGGGCCAACGTCCTGACTTTC.

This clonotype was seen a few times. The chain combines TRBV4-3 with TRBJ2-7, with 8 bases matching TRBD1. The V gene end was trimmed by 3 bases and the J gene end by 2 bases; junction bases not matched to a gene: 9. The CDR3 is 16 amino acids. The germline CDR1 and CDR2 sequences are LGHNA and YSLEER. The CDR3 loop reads CASSQENRGLTYEQYF. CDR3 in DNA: TGCGCCAGCAGCCAGGAAAACAGGGGGTTGACCTACGAGCAGTACTTC.

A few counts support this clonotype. The CDR3 nucleotides read TGCAGTGCTAGAGCTCCTAGCGGGCCTAGCACAGATACGCAGTATTTT. Amino acids: CSARAPSGPSTDTQYF. The rearrangement uses TRBV20-1 and TRBJ2-3; 8 bases are a match to TRBD2. Germline V gene sequence: CDR1 DFQATT, CDR2 SNEGSKA (reference sequence). The J segment lost 0 bases and the V segment lost 1 base, leaving 6 bases of the junction unmatched. The CDR3 totals 16 residues.

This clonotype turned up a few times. The CDR3 nucleotides are TGCGCCAGCAGCTTGGCACAGAACCATTACGAGCAGTACTTC. Translation: CASSLAQNHYEQYF. The rearrangement uses TRBV5-1 and TRBJ2-7, with unresolved D. Deletions cut 0 bases from V and 4 bases from J, with 11 bases between. The CDR3 has 14 residues. The germline V gene has CDR1 SGHRS and CDR2 YFSETQ.

This CDR3 reads CASSQGWGQAQAAQYF. The DNA of the CDR3 is TGCGCCAGCAGCCAAGGTTGGGGACAGGCCCAGGCGGCCCAGTACTTC. The V call is TRBV5-1, the J call TRBJ2-5; the match to TRBD1 covers 8 bases. The V gene end was trimmed by 4 bases and the J gene end by 9 bases; junction bases not matched to a gene: 17. Per germline, CDR1 SGHRS and CDR2 YFSETQ. CDR3 length: 16 residues.

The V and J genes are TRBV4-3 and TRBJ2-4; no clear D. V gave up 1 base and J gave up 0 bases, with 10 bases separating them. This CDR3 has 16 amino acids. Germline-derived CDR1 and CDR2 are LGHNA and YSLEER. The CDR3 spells CASSQGSHLAKNIQYF. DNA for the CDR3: TGCGCCAGCAGCCAAGGCTCGCATCTAGCCAAAAACATTCAGTACTTC.

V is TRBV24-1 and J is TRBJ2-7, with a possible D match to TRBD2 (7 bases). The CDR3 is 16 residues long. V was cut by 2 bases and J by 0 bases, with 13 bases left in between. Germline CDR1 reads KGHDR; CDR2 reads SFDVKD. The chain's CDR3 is CATSDSAGQSSYEQYF. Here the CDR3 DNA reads TGTGCCACCAGTGATTCAGCGGGACAAAGCTCCTACGAGCAGTACTTC.

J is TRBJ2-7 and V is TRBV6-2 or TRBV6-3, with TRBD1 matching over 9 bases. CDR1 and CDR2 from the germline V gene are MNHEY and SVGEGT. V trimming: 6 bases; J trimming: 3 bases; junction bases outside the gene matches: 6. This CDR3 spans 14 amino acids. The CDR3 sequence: CASRPGQGRYEQYF. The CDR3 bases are TGTGCCAGCAGGCCGGGACAGGGACGCTACGAGCAGTACTTC.

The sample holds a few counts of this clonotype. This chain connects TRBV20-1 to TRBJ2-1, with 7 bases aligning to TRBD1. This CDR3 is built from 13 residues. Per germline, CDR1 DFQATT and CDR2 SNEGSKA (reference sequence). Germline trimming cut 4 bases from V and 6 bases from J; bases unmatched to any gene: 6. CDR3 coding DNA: TGCAGTGCTAACAGGGGAATCCCCAATGAGCAGTTCTTC. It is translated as CSANRGIPNEQFF.

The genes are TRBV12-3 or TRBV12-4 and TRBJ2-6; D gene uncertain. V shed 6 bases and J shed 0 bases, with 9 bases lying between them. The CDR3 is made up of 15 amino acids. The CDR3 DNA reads TGTGCCAGCAGGGCTCAGAGCTCTGGGGCCAACGTCCTGACTTTC. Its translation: CASRAQSSGANVLTF.

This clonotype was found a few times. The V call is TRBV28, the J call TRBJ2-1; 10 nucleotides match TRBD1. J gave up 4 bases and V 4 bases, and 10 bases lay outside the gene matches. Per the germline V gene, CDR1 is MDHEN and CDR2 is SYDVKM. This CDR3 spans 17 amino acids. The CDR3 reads CASSSAGTGAGYNEQFF. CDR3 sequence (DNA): TGTGCCAGCAGTTCCGCCGGGACAGGGGCGGGGTACAATGAGCAGTTCTTC.

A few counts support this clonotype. CDR3 sequence reads: CASSSYLSPLQYEQYF. The CDR3 DNA reads TGTGCCAGCAGCTCGTACCTAAGCCCGCTCCAGTACGAGCAGTACTTC. This chain connects TRBV5-6 to TRBJ2-7; D uncertain. CDR1 and CDR2 (germline): SGHDT, YYEEEE. There are 16 residues in the CDR3. The V end was cut by 3 bases, the J end by 4 bases, with 20 bases between.

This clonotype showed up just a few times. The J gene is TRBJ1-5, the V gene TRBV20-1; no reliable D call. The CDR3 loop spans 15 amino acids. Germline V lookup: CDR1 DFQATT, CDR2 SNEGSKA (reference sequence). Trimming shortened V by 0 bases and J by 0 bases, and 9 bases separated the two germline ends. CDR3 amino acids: CSARDLEYSNQPQHF. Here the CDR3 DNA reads TGCAGTGCTAGAGATCTCGAGTATAGCAATCAGCCCCAGCATTTT.

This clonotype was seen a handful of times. CDR3: CASSWGQGIRDTQYF. As DNA, the CDR3 is TGTGCCAGCAGCTGGGGACAGGGGATAAGAGATACGCAGTATTTT. V usage is TRBV5-5 and J usage is TRBJ2-3, with 10 bases lining up with TRBD1. The V gene's germline CDR1 is SGHKS and CDR2 YYEKEE (reference sequence). This CDR3 region has 15 residues. The J segment lost 5 bases and the V segment lost 3 bases, leaving 6 bases of the junction unmatched.